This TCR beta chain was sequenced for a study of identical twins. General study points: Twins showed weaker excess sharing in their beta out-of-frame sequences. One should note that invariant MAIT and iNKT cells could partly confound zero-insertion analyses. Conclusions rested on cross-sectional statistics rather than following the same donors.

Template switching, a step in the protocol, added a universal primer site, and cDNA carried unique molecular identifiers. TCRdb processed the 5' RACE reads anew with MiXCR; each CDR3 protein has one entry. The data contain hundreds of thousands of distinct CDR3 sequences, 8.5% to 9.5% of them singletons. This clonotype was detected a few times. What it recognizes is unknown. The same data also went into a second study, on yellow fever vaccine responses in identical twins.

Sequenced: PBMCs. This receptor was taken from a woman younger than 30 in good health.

The CDR3 DNA follows: TGTGCCAGCAGGATACGGAGCGAGCAGTACTTC. It encodes CASRIRSEQYF. J is TRBJ2-7 and V is TRBV12-3 or TRBV12-4; D not resolved. CDR3 length: 11 amino acids. V was pared by 6 bases and J by 6 bases, with 9 bases between.